The T cell receptor (beta chain) described here comes from a study of cytomegalovirus exposure and HLA in healthy donors. TCRdb keeps only in-frame clones here, not all; method: immunoSEQ multiplex PCR. The sample records 55,000 to 75,000 clones, 90% to 96% being singletons. Of note for this clone: Its target is unknown.

Germline V gene data show CDR1 as MGHRA and CDR2 as YSYEKL. CDR3 size: 16 residues. Trimming pared 7 bases from V and 0 bases from J, leaving 16 bases between. Study-level points and caveats: Rarity marked most TCR sequences, yet some public TCRs occurred in many donors.

The chain links TRBV4-1 to TRBJ2-1; possibly TRBD1 for D (5 bases). This receptor was taken from a woman aged 18 to 35 in good health and CMV-seronegative. The sequencing sample was made of PBMCs. The CDR3 DNA reads TGCGCCAGCAAGGGCCAGGACACCCGCTCCTACAATGAGCAGTTCTTC. Translating it yields CASKGQDTRSYNEQFF.